A selection of T cell receptor beta chains follows, all from one sample in a study of OX40 agonist ivuxolimab in advanced cancers. Libraries were prepared by immunoSEQ multiplex PCR; TCRdb keeps only in-frame clonotypes and omits some of them. Of 70,000 or so clones in the sample, 80% to 90% were seen once. The sequences come from CD4+ or CD8+ T cells sorted from blood, collected in a trial of the OX40 agonist ivuxolimab. These receptors originate from an adult with an advanced solid tumor such as melanoma, head and neck, liver or kidney cancer. Each CDR3 is given without its conserved first and last residue.

J: TRBJ1-4; V: TRBV7-2; CDR3: ASSHESTNEKLF
J: TRBJ1-1; V: TRBV14; CDR3: ASSQDWGLGRGGAF
J: TRBJ2-1; V: TRBV29-1; CDR3: SVREGAGYNEQF
J: TRBJ1-5; V: TRBV6-1; CDR3: ASSEVGGNQPQH
J: TRBJ1-2; V: TRBV19; CDR3: ASSPPDRDGYT
J: TRBJ2-7; V: TRBV5-1; CDR3: ASSRLAGGPDEQY
J: TRBJ2-7; V: TRBV7-3; CDR3: ASSPTDSAYEQY
J: TRBJ2-5; V: TRBV5-1; CDR3: ASSLAGGVAGETQY
J: TRBJ1-4; V: TRBV28; CDR3: ASSPPFGEKLF
J: TRBJ2-3; V: TRBV10-3; CDR3: ATQPSRSGGGTDTQY
J: TRBJ2-5; V: TRBV7-9; CDR3: ASSFRQGLQETQY
J: TRBJ1-4; V: TRBV2; CDR3: ASSEGQGAGEKLF
J: TRBJ1-4; V: TRBV19; CDR3: ASSVRRTTNEKLF
J: TRBJ2-5; V: TRBV4-2; CDR3: ASSLDLGQRVNQTQY
J: TRBJ1-2; V: TRBV5-1; CDR3: ASGGKNYGYT
J: TRBJ2-2; V: TRBV9; CDR3: ASSVRREDSTGELF
J: TRBJ1-1; V: TRBV18; CDR3: ASSAGQRNTEAF
J: TRBJ2-5; V: TRBV18; CDR3: ASSPSGVETQY
J: TRBJ2-1; V: TRBV5-1; CDR3: ASSLDRNNEQF
J: TRBJ1-4; V: TRBV2; CDR3: ASRGGAEEKLF
J: TRBJ2-1; V: TRBV11-3; CDR3: ASSPGGSGRNNEQF
J: TRBJ1-6; V: TRBV5-8; CDR3: ASSSRTGSLSYNSPLH
J: TRBJ1-5; V: TRBV10-3; CDR3: AISLDRGGQPQH
J: TRBJ2-1; V: TRBV2; CDR3: ASRGGQGHNEQF
J: TRBJ2-5; V: TRBV19; CDR3: ASSIDTGTSGTQY
J: TRBJ2-7; V: TRBV5-1; CDR3: ASSIRAGGSYEQY
J: TRBJ2-1; V: TRBV2; CDR3: ASSGGTGRGNEQF
J: TRBJ2-5; V: TRBV15; CDR3: ATSRGGGTGGEEETQY
J: TRBJ1-2; V: TRBV6-5; CDR3: ATRDSLFYGYT
J: TRBJ2-7; V: TRBV7-6; CDR3: ASSQTGGVQY